The next 21 T cell receptor beta chains were all read from a single sample in a study of T cell repertoires in cytomegalovirus infection. Each CDR3 protein gets one entry after TCRdb re-called the reads with MiXCR. The sample records under 350,000 distinct CDR3 sequences, about a tenth being singletons. The material sequenced was PBMCs. The receptors stem from a human donor in good health (CMV status not recorded). Some clones in this sample may be carry-over from other donors' samples.

There are many counts of this clonotype. V and J are TRBV28 and TRBJ2-7; TRBD1 agrees at 8 bases. Germline trimming cut 5 bases from V and 3 bases from J; bases unmatched to any gene: 6. CDR3 length: 14 amino acids. The germline V gene encodes CDR1 MDHEN and CDR2 SYDVKM. CDR3 sequence reads: CASSLATGGYEQYV. The CDR3 bases are TGTGCCAGCAGTCTTGCCACAGGGGGCTACGAGCAGTACGTC.

A word on this clonotype: One end of the junction varies from germline; a read error may be responsible. The gene calls are TRBV2 and TRBJ1-5; D uncertain. The CDR3 contains 11 residues. Germline CDR1 and CDR2: SNHLY and FYNNEI. The DNA of the CDR3 is TGTGCCAGCAGTCCTGGTGGGAGTCGGTTTTTT. Translation gives CASSPGGSRFF.

In its sample, this clonotype was seen many times. This chain links TRBV7-2 with TRBJ1-2, with D tentatively TRBD1 (5 bases). Trimming took off 7 bases at V and 5 bases at J, with 20 bases between the two ends. The germline CDR1 and CDR2 sequences are SGHTA and FQGNSA. CDR3 size: 15 residues. This CDR3 is CASTNTGPRVYGYTF. The CDR3 DNA reads TGTGCCAGCACAAATACGGGACCGAGAGTTTATGGCTACACCTTC. Full variable domain (remainder filled in from reference TRBV7-2 and TRBJ1-2): GAGVSQSPSNKVTEKGKDVELRCDPISGHTALYWYRQSLGQGLEFLIYFQGNSAPDKSGLPSDRFSAERTGGSVSTLTIQRTQQEDSAVYLCASTNTGPRVYGYTFGSGTRLTVV.

This clonotype has ten or more counts. The chain couples TRBV5-4 to TRBJ1-1; tentatively, D is TRBD1 (6 bases). Trimming took off 1 base at V and 4 bases at J, with 14 bases between the two ends. Germline values: CDR1 SGHNT, CDR2 YYREEE (reference sequence). CDR3 size: 15 residues. The DNA of the CDR3 is TGTGCCAGCAGCTTGTCGGACAGAGAGAGCACTGAAGCTTTCTTT. Residues: CASSLSDRESTEAFF.

This clonotype was recorded a few times. The rearrangement joins TRBV28 to TRBJ1-1, with unresolved D. This CDR3 is 15 amino acids long. The germline CDR1 and CDR2 sequences are MDHEN and SYDVKM. Trimming pared 6 bases from V and 2 bases from J, leaving 16 bases between. The CDR3 sequence is CASRALGRPNTEAFF. The CDR3 bases are TGTGCCAGCAGGGCCCTCGGGAGACCTAACACTGAAGCTTTCTTT.

The table lists this clonotype with many counts. The gene calls are TRBV18 and TRBJ2-7; TRBD1 is a possible D gene (6 bases). V was shortened by 6 bases and J by 5 bases, with 23 bases between the two germline ends. In germline, CDR1 is KGHSH, CDR2 LQKENI. The CDR3 extends over 16 amino acids. The CDR3 sequence: CASSSAGGVTRNEQYF. The CDR3 bases are TGTGCCAGCTCTAGCGCTGGGGGCGTCACCCGGAACGAGCAGTACTTC.

This clonotype has a count of ten or more. The chain combines TRBV7-2 with TRBJ1-4; D is unresolved. The germline CDR1 and CDR2 sequences are SGHTA and FQGNSA. Trimming pared 2 bases from V and 3 bases from J, leaving 13 bases between. There are 16 residues in the CDR3. CDR3 protein: CASSLILRRSNEKLFF. Here the CDR3 DNA reads TGTGCCAGCAGCTTAATATTGAGGCGGTCTAATGAAAAACTGTTTTTT.

In its sample, this clonotype was seen a few times. The chain uses TRBV20-1 and TRBJ1-6, with 7 bases identical to TRBD1. The germline CDR1 and CDR2 sequences are DFQATT and SNEGSKA (reference sequence). Trimming cost V 0 bases and J 7 bases; bases outside gene matches: 12. CDR3 length: 17 residues. For the CDR3, the DNA is TGCAGTGCTAGAGATCACCAGAGACAGGGACAGAATTCACCCCTCCACTTT. Protein sequence: CSARDHQRQGQNSPLHF.

This clonotype was detected many times. V gene TRBV29-1 combines with J gene TRBJ2-1; 10 nucleotides line up with TRBD2. V lost 7 bases to trimming and J lost 4 bases; unmatched junction nucleotides: 4. CDR3 size: 13 residues. Germline CDR1 reads SQVTM; CDR2 reads ANQGSEA. The CDR3: CSAVAGGYNEQFF. DNA for the CDR3: TGCAGCGCAGTAGCGGGGGGTTACAATGAGCAGTTCTTC.

This chain uses TRBV20-1 with TRBJ2-7; perhaps TRBD1 as D (6 bases). CDR1 is DFQATT, CDR2 SNEGSKA, per germline (reference sequence). This CDR3 contains 14 residues. V lost 6 bases to trimming and J lost 3 bases, with 18 bases between them. CDR3 DNA: TGCAGTGCCATTCCGAACAGGGACCTCTACGAGCAGTACGTC. This encodes CSAIPNRDLYEQYV.

A note on this clonotype: Mismatch with germline at one junction end may stem from a read error. This CDR3 reads CVSSMLTLLDQSQHF. The DNA of the CDR3 is TGTGTCAGTAGTATGTTGACACTATTAGATCAGTCCCAGCATTTT. This chain uses TRBV19 with TRBJ1-5; D remains unclear. Germline lookup yields CDR1 LNHDA and CDR2 SQIVND (reference sequence). There are 15 residues in the CDR3.

This clonotype was counted at least ten times. The chain recombines TRBV7-2 with TRBJ2-5; TRBD1 might be the D (6 bases). The germline V and J ends were trimmed by 5 bases and 5 bases, with 18 bases remaining between them. Germline-derived CDR1 and CDR2 are SGHTA and FQGNSA. This CDR3 is 15 amino acids long. This chain's CDR3 is CASSPRVGARETQYF. CDR3 DNA: TGTGCCAGCAGCCCCAGGGTGGGGGCGAGGGAGACCCAGTACTTC.

This clonotype was observed at least ten times. The gene calls are TRBV7-6 and TRBJ1-6, with D perhaps matching TRBD1 (5 bases). CDR1 is SGHVS and CDR2 is FNYEAQ in the germline V gene. This CDR3 contains 16 residues. With 5 bases removed from V and 7 bases from J, the gap between germline ends came to 18 bases. CDR3 loop: CASSASPGLRNSPLHF. CDR3 nucleotides: TGTGCCAGCAGCGCATCACCAGGGTTACGGAATTCACCCCTCCACTTT.

The table lists this clonotype with many counts. The germline gene is not matched at one end of the junction; a read error may be the cause. The chain carries TRBV2 and TRBJ2-7; possible D gene TRBD2, 5 bases. This CDR3 is 11 amino acids long. CDR1 is SNHLY, CDR2 FYNNEI, per germline. In DNA form, the CDR3 reads TGTGCCAGCAGGGAGGACTCAGCGAAGGACTTC. Its protein is CASREDSAKDF.

This clonotype was seen a few times. The chain uses TRBV27 and TRBJ2-1; either TRBD1 or TRBD2 may fit D (5 bases each). V dropped 4 bases and J dropped 6 bases, with 13 bases sitting between them. Per the germline V gene, CDR1 is MNHEY and CDR2 is SMNVEV (reference sequence). This CDR3 spans 14 amino acids. The chain's CDR3 is CASSSGAPPNEQFF. The CDR3 DNA follows: TGTGCCAGCAGTTCCGGGGCCCCTCCCAATGAGCAGTTCTTC.

This chain joins TRBV12-3 or TRBV12-4 and TRBJ1-5, with D uncertain. V was cut by 6 bases and J by 9 bases, with 15 bases left in between. CDR3 length: 13 residues. CDR3 amino acids: CASRAGLGRPQHF. CDR3 sequence (DNA): TGTGCCAGCAGGGCGGGCCTGGGAAGGCCCCAGCATTTT.

The chain carries TRBV28 and TRBJ2-1, with TRBD1 identical over 7 bases. J was trimmed by 4 bases and V by 4 bases; bases with no gene match: 1. Germline CDR1 reads MDHEN; CDR2 reads SYDVKM. The length of the CDR3 is 13 residues. CDR3 sequence: CASSSDRYNEQFF. CDR3 DNA sequence: TGTGCCAGCAGTTCGGACAGGTACAATGAGCAGTTCTTC.

At least ten counts were recorded for this clonotype. V is TRBV5-6 and J is TRBJ2-3; 10 bases align to TRBD2. J was trimmed by 5 bases and V by 0 bases; bases with no gene match: 3. This CDR3 spans 15 amino acids. CDR1 is SGHDT and CDR2 is YYEEEE in the germline V gene. The CDR3 loop reads CASSLEERGGDTQYF. CDR3 in DNA: TGTGCCAGCAGCTTGGAAGAGCGGGGGGGAGATACGCAGTATTTT.

There are many counts of this clonotype. The chain is built from TRBV29-1 and TRBJ2-2; 7 bases align to TRBD1. The V and J ends lost 6 bases and 4 bases, in that order; junction bases with no gene match: 11. The CDR3 runs 15 residues. Germline CDR1 SQVTM, CDR2 ANQGSEA. The CDR3 bases are TGCAGCGTCGTTACAGGGGAAGGGGGCACCGGGGAGCTGTTTTTT. This encodes CSVVTGEGGTGELFF.

The rearrangement links TRBV5-1 to TRBJ1-1; perhaps TRBD1 as D (6 bases). Germline lookup yields CDR1 SGHRS and CDR2 YFSETQ. The CDR3 is 14 residues long. V was clipped by 4 bases and J by 4 bases, with 14 bases between them. The CDR3 here is CASSQQGRSTEAFF. For the CDR3, the DNA is TGCGCCAGCAGCCAACAGGGCAGGAGCACTGAAGCTTTCTTT.

This clonotype was observed many times. This sequence joins TRBV19 and TRBJ2-1; tentative D call: TRBD1 (6 bases). V lost 6 bases to trimming and J lost 3 bases, with 12 bases between them. The CDR3 is 14 amino acids. In germline, CDR1 is LNHDA, CDR2 SQIVND (reference sequence). In DNA, the CDR3 is TGTGCCAGTAGCAGGGGCCTTCTCTACAATGAGCAGTTCTTC. As protein: CASSRGLLYNEQFF.